These 17 T cell receptor beta chains were all obtained from the same sample, sequenced in a study of blood T cell repertoires in COVID-19. Only in-frame clones appear in the TCRdb table, and some are missing; sequencing was by immunoSEQ multiplex PCR. Among about 20,000 clones listed, about 90% were seen once. Input material: peripheral blood. The receptors here all came from a human donor in a cohort sampled during active COVID-19.

Details on this clone: Because the CDR3's place on the DNA is in doubt, the DNA is left out and the CDR3 is given as listed by TCRdb. The chain combines TRBV7-8 with TRBJ1-1; the DNA was not used to check the table's D call, TRBD1. Germline V gene sequence: CDR1 SGHVS, CDR2 FQNEAQ. The CDR3 spans 23 residues, counting both ends. The CDR3 reads CASSPWTPRTLKLSLDKAPGAFF.

The chain links TRBV6-2 or TRBV6-3 to TRBJ1-6, with 8 nucleotides matching TRBD1. The V segment lost 6 bases and the J segment 10 bases; nucleotides outside the gene matches: 23. This CDR3 spans 19 amino acids. Germline-derived CDR1 and CDR2 are MNHEY and SVGEGT. CDR3 bases: TGTGCCAGCAGCCCTTTAGGACAGGGAACCCTATATTTGAAATCACCCCTCCACTTT. Protein: CASSPLGQGTLYLKSPLHF.

The J gene is TRBJ2-1, the V gene TRBV7-2; D might be TRBD2 (6 bases). V dropped 1 base and J dropped 3 bases, with 13 bases sitting between them. CDR3 length equals 16 residues. Germline V gives CDR1 SGHTA, CDR2 FQGNSA. The CDR3: CASSLVGGLGYNEQFF. The CDR3 DNA reads TGTGCCAGCAGCTTAGTGGGGGGTCTTGGCTACAATGAGCAGTTCTTC.

The V gene is TRBV10-3, the J gene TRBJ2-5; D might be TRBD1 (7 bases). The CDR3 is 12 amino acids. From germline, CDR1 is ENHRY and CDR2 SYGVKD. The V end was cut by 8 bases, the J end by 3 bases, with 10 bases between. CDR3 loop: CAIRGTEETQYF. Written as DNA, the CDR3 is TGTGCCATCCGCGGGACAGAAGAGACCCAGTACTTC.

The chain couples TRBV7-2 to TRBJ2-1; 10 bases are shared with TRBD2. J lost 5 bases, V lost 3 bases, and 4 bases had no gene match. CDR1 is SGHTA, CDR2 FQGNSA, per germline. The CDR3 spans 15 residues. The DNA for the CDR3 is TGTGCCAGCAGCTTTCTAGCGGGAGTTGACAATGAGCAGTTCTTC. Amino acid sequence: CASSFLAGVDNEQFF.

The chain links TRBV3-1 (or the pseudogene TRBV3-2) to TRBJ2-1; no firm D call. Trimming removed 0 bases from V and 8 bases from J, with 17 bases in between. CDR3 size: 16 residues. The germline V gene encodes CDR1 LGHDT and CDR2 YNNKEL (reference sequence). The CDR3 loop is CASSQDLQLQGDEQFF. The CDR3 DNA reads TGTGCCAGCAGCCAAGATTTACAGCTACAAGGCGATGAGCAGTTCTTC.

This chain uses TRBV14 with TRBJ2-5; D gene unclear. The CDR3 extends over 17 amino acids. V lost 2 bases to trimming and J lost 2 bases, with 18 bases between them. Per germline, CDR1 SGHDN and CDR2 FVKESK. CDR3 nucleotides: TGTGCCAGCAGCCAAAGACCCCGGGTTCTGGGTCAAGAGACCCAGTACTTC. Translating it yields CASSQRPRVLGQETQYF.

V usage is TRBV15 and J usage is TRBJ2-1; D remains ambiguous. The CDR3 is made up of 14 amino acids. V was cut by 0 bases and J by 12 bases, with 15 bases left in between. Germline CDR1 is LNHNV and CDR2 is YYDKDF (reference sequence). The CDR3 DNA reads TGTGCCACCAGCAGAGACGCCAACGTTCCGGGGCAGTTCTTC. Translating gives CATSRDANVPGQFF.

The chain combines TRBV18 with TRBJ2-5; TRBD2 matches 13 bases. V lost 6 bases to trimming and J lost 3 bases; unmatched junction nucleotides: 7. CDR1 KGHSH and CDR2 LQKENI come from the germline V gene. The CDR3 is 16 residues long. CDR3 DNA sequence: TGTGCCAGCTCCCGCGGACTAGCGGGGGAGAAAGAGACCCAGTACTTC. Its translation: CASSRGLAGEKETQYF. The full variable domain, with the rest looked up from reference TRBV18 and TRBJ2-5, is NAGVMQNPRHLVRRRGQEARLRCSPMKGHSHVYWYRQLPEEGLKFMVYLQKENIIDESGMPKERFSAEFPKEGPSILRIQQVVRGDSAAYFCASSRGLAGEKETQYFGPGTRLLVL.

The chain uses TRBV6-5 and TRBJ2-5, with 11 positions matching TRBD2. Germline CDR1 is MNHEY and CDR2 is SVGAGI. The CDR3 spans 14 residues. The junction had 5 bases not matched to a gene; V was cut back by 3 bases and J by 8 bases. The CDR3 region has the DNA TGTGCCAGCAGTTATCAACTAGCGGGAGATACCCAGTACTTC. This gives the protein CASSYQLAGDTQYF.

The chain couples TRBV6-5 to TRBJ1-3; the match to TRBD1 covers 8 bases. The CDR3 covers 13 residues. The germline gives CDR1 MNHEY, CDR2 SVGAGI. The trim removed 7 bases at V and 4 bases at J, leaving 3 bases unmatched. The CDR3 DNA reads TGTGCCAGCAACCAGGGGGCCGGAAACACCATATATTTT. This translates into CASNQGAGNTIYF.

This chain connects TRBV28 to TRBJ2-7, with D possibly being TRBD1 (6 bases). V lost 8 bases to trimming and J lost 3 bases, with 14 bases between them. This CDR3 is built from 13 residues. Germline CDR1 and CDR2: MDHEN and SYDVKM. CDR3 region: CASGQTGLYEQYF. The CDR3 DNA follows: TGTGCCAGCGGGCAAACAGGGCTCTACGAGCAGTACTTC.

This clone was seen once. The chain carries TRBV4-1 and TRBJ2-2; 7 bases map to TRBD2. Trimming cost V 0 bases and J 6 bases; bases outside gene matches: 7. CDR3 length equals 16 residues. Per germline, CDR1 MGHRA and CDR2 YSYEKL. The CDR3 reads CASSQDLAGRAGELFF. The CDR3 DNA sequence: TGCGCCAGCAGCCAAGATCTGGCAGGGAGGGCCGGGGAGCTGTTTTTT.

The chain is built from TRBV23-1 and TRBJ2-1; a weak D match, TRBD1 (6 bases). TRBV23-1 is an ORF, with its function uncertain. The CDR3 is 15 amino acids. V dropped 6 bases and J dropped 1 base, with 13 bases sitting between them. The CDR3 loop reads CASRIQGLSYNEQFF. CDR3 coding DNA: TGCGCCAGCAGGATACAGGGCTTATCCTACAATGAGCAGTTCTTC.

This chain uses TRBV6-2 or TRBV6-3 with TRBJ2-7; D might be TRBD2 (6 bases). From germline, CDR1 is MNHEY and CDR2 SVGEGT. V shed 3 bases and J shed 2 bases, with 8 bases lying between them. The CDR3 totals 13 residues. The CDR3 DNA sequence: TGTGCCAGCAGTTATAGCGGCACCTACGAGCAGTACGTC. Its protein product is CASSYSGTYEQYV.

As DNA, the CDR3 is TGTGCCAGCAGCCAAGATTCAGGGGGCTTTGGCTACACCTTC. Translation: CASSQDSGGFGYTF. The rearrangement joins TRBV3-1 (or the pseudogene TRBV3-2) to TRBJ1-2; 8 positions agree with TRBD1. Germline V CDR1 and CDR2: LGHDT, YNNKEL (reference sequence). The J segment lost 7 bases and the V segment lost 0 bases, leaving 4 bases of the junction unmatched. The CDR3 has 14 residues.

This clone has only one observation. This rearrangement joins TRBV5-5 to TRBJ2-5; no clear D. The V gene's germline CDR1 is SGHKS and CDR2 YYEKEE (reference sequence). Between the trimmed V and J ends, which lost 4 bases and 7 bases, there was a span of 14 bases. The CDR3 spans 13 residues. As DNA, the CDR3 is TGTGCCAGCAGCCCATCTAGATCCGGGACCCAGTACTTC. Protein: CASSPSRSGTQYF.